This T cell receptor beta chain was identified in a study of blood T cell repertoires in COVID-19. Sequenced by immunoSEQ multiplex PCR; TCRdb stores in-frame clones only, minus some. This sample carries more than 130,000 clones, approximately 80% of them seen once, and the ten largest clones take 5.5% to 7%. The sample holds one count of this clone. The CDR3 loop spans 12 amino acids. From germline, CDR1 is MNHNY and CDR2 SVGAGI (reference sequence). V lost 5 bases, J lost 10 bases, and 6 bases stayed unmatched. What was sequenced was peripheral blood. The V and J genes are TRBV6-6 and TRBJ2-3, with 7 nucleotides matching TRBD2. This TCR derives from a human donor in a cohort sampled during active COVID-19. The CDR3 DNA reads as TGTGCCAGCAGTGGGAGCGGGGCCCCGCAGTATTTT. Its protein is CASSGSGAPQYF.